This T cell receptor beta chain was recorded in a study of blood T cells in healthy people across ages. Primed by a sample-barcoded 5' primer and a J-beta primer mix, a second PCR proceeded for roughly 6 to 12 cycles. TCRdb re-analysed the 5' RACE reads in MiXCR, keeping a single row per CDR3 protein. The sample contains roughly 640,000 distinct CDR3 sequences, about 30% of which appear only once. The CDR3 spans 15 residues. V dropped 5 bases and J dropped 0 bases, with 15 bases sitting between them. CDR1 and CDR2 (germline): DFQATT, SNEGSKA (reference sequence). This clonotype was seen repeatedly, ten times or more.

Input material: blood. The V and J genes are TRBV20-1 and TRBJ2-3, with D tentatively TRBD1 (6 bases). This TCR came from a woman aged 80 or over in good health. In DNA form, the CDR3 reads TGCAGTGCTGTCGACAGGCTAGGGAGCACAGATACGCAGTATTTT. Translated: CSAVDRLGSTDTQYF.